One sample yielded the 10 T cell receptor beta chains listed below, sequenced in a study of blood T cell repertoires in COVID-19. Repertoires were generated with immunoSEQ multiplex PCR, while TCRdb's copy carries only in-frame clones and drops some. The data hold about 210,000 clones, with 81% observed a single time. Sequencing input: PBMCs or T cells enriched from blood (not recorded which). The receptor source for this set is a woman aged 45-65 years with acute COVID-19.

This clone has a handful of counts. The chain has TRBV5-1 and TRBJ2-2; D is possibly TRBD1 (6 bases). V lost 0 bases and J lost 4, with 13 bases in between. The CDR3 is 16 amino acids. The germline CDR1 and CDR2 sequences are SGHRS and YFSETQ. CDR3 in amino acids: CASSLAVGGPTGELFF. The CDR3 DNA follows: TGCGCCAGCAGCTTGGCGGTTGGGGGCCCCACCGGGGAGCTGTTTTTT.

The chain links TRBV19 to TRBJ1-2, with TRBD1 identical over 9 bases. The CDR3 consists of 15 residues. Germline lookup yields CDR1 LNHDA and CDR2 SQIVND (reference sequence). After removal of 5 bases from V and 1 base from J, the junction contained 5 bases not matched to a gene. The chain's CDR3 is CASSATGGLNYGYTF. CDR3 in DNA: TGTGCCAGTAGTGCCACAGGGGGCCTTAACTATGGCTACACCTTC.

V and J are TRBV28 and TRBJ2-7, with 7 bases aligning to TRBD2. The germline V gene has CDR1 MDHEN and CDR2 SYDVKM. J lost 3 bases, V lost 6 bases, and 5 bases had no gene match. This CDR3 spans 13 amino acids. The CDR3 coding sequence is TGTGCCAGCAGGAGAACTAGCGACTACGAGCAGTACTTC. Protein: CASRRTSDYEQYF.

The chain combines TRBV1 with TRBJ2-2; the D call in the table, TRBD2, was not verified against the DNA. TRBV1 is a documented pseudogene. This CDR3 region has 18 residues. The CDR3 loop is CTSSQDSVKRPRTGELFF. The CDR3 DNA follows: TGCACCAGCAGCCAAGATAGCGTAAAGAGACCGCGGACCGGGGAGCTGTTTTTT.

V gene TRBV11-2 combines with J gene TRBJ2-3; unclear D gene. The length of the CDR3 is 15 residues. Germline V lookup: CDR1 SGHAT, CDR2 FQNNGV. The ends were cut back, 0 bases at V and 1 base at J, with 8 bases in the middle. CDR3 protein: CASSLDYSGTDTQYF. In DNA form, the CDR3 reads TGTGCCAGCAGCTTAGATTATTCAGGCACAGATACGCAGTATTTT. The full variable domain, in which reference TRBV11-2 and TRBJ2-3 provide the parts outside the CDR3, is EAGVAQSPRYKIIEKRQSVAFWCNPISGHATLYWYQQILGQGPKLLIQFQNNGVVDDSQLPKDRFSAERLKGVDSTLKIQPAKLEDSAVYLCASSLDYSGTDTQYFGPGTRLTVL.

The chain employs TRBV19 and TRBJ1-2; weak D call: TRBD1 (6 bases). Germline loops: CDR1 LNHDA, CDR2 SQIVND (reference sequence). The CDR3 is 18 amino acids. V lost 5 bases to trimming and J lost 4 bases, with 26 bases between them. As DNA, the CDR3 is TGTGCCAGTAGTGCTTCATACAGGGAGCTACGCTCAAGCTATGGCTACACCTTC. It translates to CASSASYRELRSSYGYTF.

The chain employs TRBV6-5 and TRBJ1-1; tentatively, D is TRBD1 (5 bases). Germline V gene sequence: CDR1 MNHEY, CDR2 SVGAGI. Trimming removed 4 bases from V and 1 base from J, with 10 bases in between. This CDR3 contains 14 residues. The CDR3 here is CASSSWQGNTEAFF. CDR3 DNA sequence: TGTGCCAGCAGTTCCTGGCAGGGGAACACTGAAGCTTTCTTT.

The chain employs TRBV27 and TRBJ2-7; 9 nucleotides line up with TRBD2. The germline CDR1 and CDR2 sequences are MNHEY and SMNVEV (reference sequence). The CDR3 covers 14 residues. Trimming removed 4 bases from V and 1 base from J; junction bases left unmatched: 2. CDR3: CASSWRGGSYEQYF. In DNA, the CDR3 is TGTGCCAGCAGTTGGCGGGGGGGATCCTACGAGCAGTACTTC.

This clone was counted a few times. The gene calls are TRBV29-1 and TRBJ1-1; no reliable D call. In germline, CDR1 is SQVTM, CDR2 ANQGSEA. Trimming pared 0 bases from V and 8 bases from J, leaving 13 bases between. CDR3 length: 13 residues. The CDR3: CSVEEPPRAEAFF. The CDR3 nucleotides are TGCAGCGTTGAAGAACCGCCGAGGGCCGAAGCTTTCTTT.

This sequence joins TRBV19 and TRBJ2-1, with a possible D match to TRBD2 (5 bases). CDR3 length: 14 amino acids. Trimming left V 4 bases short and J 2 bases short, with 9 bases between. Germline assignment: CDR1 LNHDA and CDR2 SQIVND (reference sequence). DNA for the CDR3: TGTGCCAGTAGTAACGCTAGCCCCTACAATGAGCAGTTCTTC. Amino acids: CASSNASPYNEQFF.